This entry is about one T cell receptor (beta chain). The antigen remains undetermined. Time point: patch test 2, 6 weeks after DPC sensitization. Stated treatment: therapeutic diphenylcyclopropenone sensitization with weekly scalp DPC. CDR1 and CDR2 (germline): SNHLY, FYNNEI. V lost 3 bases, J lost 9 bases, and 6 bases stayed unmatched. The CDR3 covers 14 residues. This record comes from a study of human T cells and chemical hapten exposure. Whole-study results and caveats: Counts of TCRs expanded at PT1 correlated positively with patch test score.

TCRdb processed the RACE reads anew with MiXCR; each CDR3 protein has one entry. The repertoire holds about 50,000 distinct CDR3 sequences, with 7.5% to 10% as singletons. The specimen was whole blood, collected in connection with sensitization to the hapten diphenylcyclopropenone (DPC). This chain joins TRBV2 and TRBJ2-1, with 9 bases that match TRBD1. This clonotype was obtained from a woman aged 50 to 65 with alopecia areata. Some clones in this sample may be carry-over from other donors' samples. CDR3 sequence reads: CASSDPGQGSEQFF. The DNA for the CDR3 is TGTGCCAGCAGTGATCCCGGACAGGGGAGTGAGCAGTTCTTC.